This TCR beta chain was sequenced during a study of blood T cell repertoires in COVID-19. About the research overall: Samples representing acute and convalescent COVID-19 were sourced from the United States, Italy and Spain.

Profiling relied on immunoSEQ multiplex PCR, and the TCRdb table lists in-frame clones only, not all of them. The sample lists a few hundred thousand clones, 75% to 90% occurring once. The CDR3 consists of 17 residues. The V gene's germline CDR1 is SGHRS and CDR2 YFSETQ. V shed 0 bases and J 5 bases; nucleotides not matched to a gene: 9. The source is a woman in her seventies with COVID-19, enrolled during active disease. The sample taken for sequencing was peripheral blood. The rearrangement links TRBV5-1 to TRBJ2-1; 9 nucleotides align to TRBD2. The CDR3 reads CASSLAPSGAPNNEQFF. The CDR3, as DNA: TGCGCCAGCAGCTTGGCCCCTAGCGGGGCACCTAACAATGAGCAGTTCTTC. Combining the CDR3 with reference TRBV5-1 and TRBJ2-1 gives the whole variable domain KAGVTQTPRYLIKTRGQQVTLSCSPISGHRSVSWYQQTPGQGLQFLFEYFSETQRNKGNFPGRFSGRQFSNSRSEMNVSTLELGDSALYLCASSLAPSGAPNNEQFFGPGTRLTVL.